This T cell receptor (beta chain) was sequenced during a study of patients and donors after allogeneic stem cell transplantation. Germline CDR1 and CDR2: SGHRS and YFSETQ. The CDR3 spans 14 residues. The V and J ends lost 4 bases and 5 bases, in that order; junction bases with no gene match: 8. TCRdb re-derived calls from the RT-PCR reads in MiXCR, one entry per CDR3 protein. The sample shows about a million distinct CDR3 sequences, roughly 18% of them seen only once. The receptor's source is a human donor who was either an allogeneic HSCT recipient or a stem cell or donor lymphocyte infusion donor (not recorded which). It is not recorded whose cells these are; they may come from a transplant donor. Sequenced: blood, either unsorted or a sorted T cell fraction (not recorded which). The chain joins TRBV5-1 to TRBJ1-2, with TRBD1 matching 7 bases. The CDR3 DNA is TGCGCCAGCAGCGGGGGGACAGATGTATATGGCTACACCTTC. Its translation is CASSGGTDVYGYTF.